This T cell receptor (beta chain) stems from a study of identical twins. Study-wide points: The study found excess low generation probability among twin-shared out-of-frame alpha sequences. High-abundance cord blood beta clonotypes had fewer insertions; memory repertoires showed none.

Germline V gene data show CDR1 as MDHEN and CDR2 as SYDVKM. V lost 10 bases and J lost 8; bases outside the gene matches: 9. This CDR3 comprises 13 residues. TCRdb itself ran the 5' RACE reads through MiXCR, one entry per CDR3 protein. The sample holds 200,000 to 250,000 distinct CDR3 sequences, roughly 13% seen once. This clonotype has a handful of counts. Its antigen is unknown. The same data also went into a second study, on yellow fever vaccine responses in identical twins.

The sample was memory (CD45RO+) T cells sorted from blood. The sequence came from a woman aged 18-35 years in good health. The J gene is TRBJ1-2, the V gene TRBV28; 11 bases agree with TRBD1. CDR3 bases: TGTGCCACAGTCGGACAGGGGGCGAGGGGCTACACCTTC. It translates to CATVGQGARGYTF.